This T cell receptor (beta chain) was captured in a study of T cells in Graves' hyperthyroidism and ophthalmopathy (dated by TCRdb to about 2019). As for the study more broadly: Peripheral blood samples were taken at the time of initial diagnosis, prior to any treatment. An independent validation cohort of around 19 hyperthyroidism patients and some 15 patients who later progressed to ophthalmopathy tested prospective prediction of ophthalmopathy. A discovery cohort of around 98 patients, approximately 44 with Graves' ophthalmopathy and 57 with stable Graves' hyperthyroidism, was used to find distinguishing TCR V-J signatures. Following sampling, methimazole starting at 30 mg daily was given to hyperthyroidism patients, and high-dose intravenous methylprednisolone was given to ophthalmopathy patients. The approximately 97 discovery patients were randomly divided into training and test sets at a 7:3 ratio. Thyroid tissue and blood T-cell repertoires from about 6 Graves' hyperthyroidism patients were also compared in the study. According to the paper, TCR Vbeta CDR3 sequencing was carried out on over 130 peripheral blood samples, which came from under 50 ophthalmopathy, some 73 hyperthyroidism and roughly 17 progressor patients.

Comment on this clonotype: Which antigen it targets is not known. Base qualities are not at hand, and no much larger clone is one base apart.

Ophthalmopathy patients had moderately to severely active disease, Clinical Activity Score of at least 3, NOSPECS grade of at least 4, and duration under 3 months. The study excluded patients with uncontrolled infections, other autoimmune diseases, pregnancy or lactation. Clinical symptoms, serum thyroxine and TRAb, thyroid ultrasound, and orbital computed tomography formed the basis for the diagnoses. PBMCs were isolated from about 9 ml of fresh peripheral blood by Ficoll-Paque density gradient centrifugation. Trizol reagent was used to extract total RNA, and RNA quality was then checked on an Agilent 2100 Bioanalyzer. The TCR beta CDR3 regions were amplified from RNA transcripts. A first-round RT-PCR of the TCR CDR3 used the HTBI primer set with the Qiagen OneStep RT-PCR kit. The libraries were constructed in a second round of multiplex PCR and then size-selected and purified. The libraries were sequenced on an Illumina HiSeq2000 using paired-end 100 bp reads. Processing in the source paper ran as follows. SOAPnuke was used to process the raw data, throwing out any read that contained adapters or uncalled bases, had a mean Phred below 15, or lacked an exact constant-primer or identifier match. High-quality paired reads were merged using COPE v1.2.5, and each unique nucleotide sequence was defined as a clonotype. MiTCR v1.1 was used to align clonotypes to the IMGT TRBV, TRBD and TRBJ reference segments. The analysis was restricted to V-J combinations with a frequency above 0.0001, which together covered around 99% of the repertoires. The TCS score was defined as F50 (clonal expansion) divided by E x V (chaos), with BLOSUM62-based TCRdist calculated between CDR3 peptides within each V-J. Welch's t-statistics and random forest reduced 500 to 550 V-J features to about 12, which were used in a naive Bayes classifier (R e1071). In-frame beta chains were kept once TCRdb had trimmed the public reads at Q25 with fastp and called clones with MiXCR. Every CDR3 protein is listed once, alongside the most common genes and DNA of its rows. The V and J calls here are based on TCRdb, not the publication. This sample is represented by about 640,000 distinct CDR3 sequences; roughly 20% of them were singletons. The ten largest account for around a third of the sample.

The CDR3, cysteine through phenylalanine, is 16 amino acids long. Solely the CDR3 DNA is kept, with 48 bases framed from the first base. Here V drops 5 bases and J drops 7 bases, and the junction holds 8 bases not matched to any gene. CDR1 LNHNV and CDR2 YYDKDF were looked up in the germline V gene (reference sequence). Study-wide findings and limitations: In validation, progression to ophthalmopathy was predicted by the model with 70.59% sensitivity and under 85% specificity, a median of around 6.5 months before onset. A model built on a 13 V-J signature distinguished ophthalmopathy from stable hyperthyroidism, reaching around 88% sensitivity and about 81% specificity in cross-validation and 80%/75% in testing. Most expanded thyroid clonotypes (frequency above 0.001) were also detected in blood, a finding suggesting that blood repertoires may reflect thyroid immune responses. No statistical method was used to fix the sample size in advance, and group allocation was not hidden from the investigators.

This clonotype was obtained from a man aged 25 to 40 with Graves' ophthalmopathy. The sample was blood. The chain is encoded by TRBV15 joined to TRBJ2-1, and TRBD2 aligns with 13 junction nucleotides. The CDR3 here reads CATSGGLAGVGNEQFF. The nucleotides read TGTGCCACCAGCGGAGGACTAGCGGGAGTAGGAAATGAGCAGTTCTTC.